Shown below are 28 T cell receptor beta chains from a single sample sequenced in a study of Ad26.COV2.S vaccination and SARS-CoV-2 variants. Assay: immunoSEQ multiplex PCR; the TCRdb copy retains only in-frame clones and omits some. Of about 39,000 clones in the sample, roughly four fifths were seen once. This material consisted of peripheral blood, taken after recovery from COVID-19. All receptors come from a human donor who had recovered from COVID-19.

V gene TRBV6-4 combines with J gene TRBJ1-1; 10 nucleotides match TRBD1. The J segment lost 0 bases and the V segment lost 5 bases, leaving 6 bases of the junction unmatched. Germline CDR1 is MRHNA and CDR2 is SNTAGT. This CDR3 has 16 residues. Here the CDR3 DNA reads TGTGCCAGCAGTAGACAGGGGGCCCCCATGAACACTGAAGCTTTCTTT. It codes for CASSRQGAPMNTEAFF.

V is TRBV5-6 and J is TRBJ2-3; 7 nucleotides line up with TRBD2. The V gene end was trimmed by 4 bases and the J gene end by 3 bases; junction bases not matched to a gene: 11. The CDR3 length is 16 residues. The germline V gene has CDR1 SGHDT and CDR2 YYEEEE. The CDR3 DNA sequence: TGTGCCAGCAGCCGGGCATTGTGGGGGGGAACAGATACGCAGTATTTT. It translates to CASSRALWGGTDTQYF.

The V gene is TRBV6-4, the J gene TRBJ2-5; 12 bases line up with TRBD2. The CDR3 runs to 14 residues. V lost 4 bases, J lost 6 bases, and 3 bases stayed unmatched. The germline CDR1 and CDR2 sequences are MRHNA and SNTAGT. Written as DNA, the CDR3 is TGTGCCAGCAGTGCGACTAGCGGGGGTCAGACCCAGTACTTC. Its translation: CASSATSGGQTQYF.

The rearrangement links TRBV19 to TRBJ2-5; perhaps TRBD1 as D (5 bases). V was shortened by 3 bases and J by 1 base, with 9 bases between the two germline ends. From germline, CDR1 is LNHDA and CDR2 SQIVND (reference sequence). CDR3 length: 14 residues. CDR3 in amino acids: CASSMQGLQETQYF. The CDR3 DNA is TGTGCCAGTAGTATGCAGGGCCTCCAAGAGACCCAGTACTTC.

The rearrangement joins TRBV23-1 to TRBJ2-2, with TRBD1 matching over 12 bases. TRBV23-1 is flagged as an ORF with uncertain function. Trimming took 2 bases from V and 4 from J; bases not matched to a gene: 5. The CDR3 totals 17 residues. The CDR3 coding sequence is TGCGCCAGCAGTCAAGCATGGGGACAGGGGGCCACCGGGGAGCTGTTTTTT. It specifies CASSQAWGQGATGELFF.

This clone is a singleton in its sample. The genes are TRBV3-1 (or the pseudogene TRBV3-2) and TRBJ2-1; no clear D gene. The ends were cut back, 0 bases at V and 9 bases at J, with 9 bases in the middle. CDR1 is LGHDT, CDR2 YNNKEL, per germline (reference sequence). CDR3 length: 13 amino acids. This CDR3 reads CASSQDMLAEQFF. CDR3 coding DNA: TGTGCCAGCAGCCAAGATATGCTTGCTGAGCAGTTCTTC.

The rearrangement uses TRBV21-1 and TRBJ1-1; TRBD1, the D gene given by the table, was not confirmed from the DNA. TRBV21-1 is listed as a pseudogene. There are 18 residues in the CDR3. The CDR3 DNA follows: TGTGCCAGACGGACAGGGAGAAGGTGGTGCCAAGTGAACACTGAAGCTTTCTTT. Protein: CARRTGRRWCQVNTEAFF.

This chain joins TRBV18 and TRBJ1-5, with D unresolved. The V end lost 6 bases, the J end lost 0 bases, and 18 bases lay between the germline ends. Germline V gene sequence: CDR1 KGHSH, CDR2 LQKENI. The CDR3 length is 17 residues. CDR3 loop: CASSSVQRTYSNQPQHF. The CDR3 coding sequence is TGTGCCAGCTCCTCCGTACAGAGGACCTATAGCAATCAGCCCCAGCATTTT.

The rearrangement uses TRBV27 and TRBJ2-1, with D tentatively TRBD2 (6 bases). CDR3 length: 16 amino acids. The V end was cut by 2 bases, the J end by 3 bases, with 14 bases between. In germline, CDR1 is MNHEY, CDR2 SMNVEV (reference sequence). The CDR3 nucleotides read TGTGCCAGCAGTTTACCCGGGCCGGGAGTCTACAATGAGCAGTTCTTC. It yields the protein CASSLPGPGVYNEQFF.

The rearrangement joins TRBV3-1 (or the pseudogene TRBV3-2) to TRBJ1-2; perhaps TRBD1 as D (5 bases). V was cut by 2 bases and J by 1 base, with 17 bases left in between. The CDR3 runs 17 residues. CDR1 is LGHDT, CDR2 YNNKEL, per germline (reference sequence). Here the CDR3 reads CASSQTSFGQDNYGYTF. In DNA, the CDR3 is TGTGCCAGCAGCCAAACTAGTTTCGGACAAGATAACTATGGCTACACCTTC.

This clone is labeled medium-sized. This chain links TRBV27 with TRBJ1-2, with 7 bases fitting TRBD1. Per the germline V gene, CDR1 is MNHEY and CDR2 is SMNVEV (reference sequence). V shed 7 bases, J shed 2 bases, and the junction held 7 bases outside the gene matches. The CDR3 contains 14 residues. This CDR3 is CASTTLQGNYGYTF. CDR3 nucleotide sequence: TGTGCCAGCACCACCCTACAGGGGAACTATGGCTACACCTTC.

This rearrangement joins TRBV9 to TRBJ1-1, with 8 bases identical to TRBD1. J lost 8 bases, V lost 3 bases, and 6 bases had no gene match. Germline-derived CDR1 and CDR2 are SGDLS and YYNGEE. The CDR3 contains 13 residues. DNA of the CDR3: TGTGCCAGCAGCGACGGACGACAGGGGGAAGCTTTCTTT. Translation: CASSDGRQGEAFF.

The V and J genes are TRBV7-2 and TRBJ2-5; D is undetermined. The V gene lost 4 bases and the J gene lost 7 bases, with 19 bases spanning the gap. Germline loops: CDR1 SGHTA, CDR2 FQGNSA. This CDR3 has 15 amino acids. DNA of the CDR3: TGTGCCAGCAGCTCCCCTCGCGGCAAGACTTGGACCCAGTACTTC. The encoded protein is CASSSPRGKTWTQYF.

The V and J genes are TRBV5-1 and TRBJ1-1; D is possibly TRBD1 (5 bases). V lost 4 bases and J lost 4, with 17 bases in between. Germline V gives CDR1 SGHRS, CDR2 YFSETQ. The CDR3 is 15 residues long. The CDR3 spells CASSPGTALGTEAFF. CDR3 nucleotides: TGCGCCAGCAGCCCAGGGACGGCCCTGGGCACTGAAGCTTTCTTT.

The genes are TRBV12-5 and TRBJ2-1; 8 positions match TRBD1. The V gene's germline CDR1 is LGHNT and CDR2 FRNRAP. The V segment lost 1 base and the J segment 8 bases; nucleotides outside the gene matches: 4. The CDR3 runs 14 residues. The CDR3 bases are TGTGCTAGTGGTTTGGGAACGGACAGGGATGAGCAGTTCTTC. Translation: CASGLGTDRDEQFF.

The rearrangement uses TRBV2 and TRBJ1-1, with TRBD1 matching 7 bases. From germline, CDR1 is SNHLY and CDR2 FYNNEI. The CDR3 is made up of 13 amino acids. The trim removed 7 bases at V and 1 base at J, leaving 3 bases unmatched. DNA of the CDR3: TGTGCCAGCACCAGGGGGGCGAACACTGAAGCTTTCTTT. Translation gives CASTRGANTEAFF. Combining the CDR3 with reference TRBV2 and TRBJ1-1 gives the whole variable domain EPEVTQTPSHQVTQMGQEVILRCVPISNHLYFYWYRQILGQKVEFLVSFYNNEISEKSEIFDDQFSVERPDGSNFTLKIRSTKLEDSAMYFCASTRGANTEAFFGQGTRLTVV.

This clone was counted only a few times. The V call is TRBV7-9, the J call TRBJ1-5; 8 bases match TRBD1. Germline V CDR1 and CDR2: SEHNR, FQNEAQ (reference sequence). The CDR3 spans 17 residues. J gave up 4 bases and V 0 bases, and 8 bases lay outside the gene matches. As DNA, the CDR3 is TGTGCCAGCAGCTTAGCCCGGGGACAGGCCAGGAATCAGCCCCAGCATTTT. Its translation: CASSLARGQARNQPQHF.

The chain is built from TRBV7-9 and TRBJ1-6, with D hard to call. The ends were cut back, 3 bases at V and 5 bases at J, with 11 bases in the middle. CDR3 length equals 15 residues. Germline lookup yields CDR1 SEHNR and CDR2 FQNEAQ (reference sequence). The CDR3 DNA follows: TGTGCCAGCAGCTTTGGGAGGTCGCATAATTCACCCCTCCACTTT. Residues: CASSFGRSHNSPLHF.

This clone was seen once. This CDR3 reads CASLGGTAYNEQFF. CDR3 bases: TGTGCCAGTTTGGGAGGGACCGCCTACAATGAGCAGTTCTTC. The genes are TRBV19 and TRBJ2-1, with 7 bases that match TRBD2. With V trimmed by 8 bases and J by 2 bases, 6 bases remained unmatched. This CDR3 comprises 14 residues. Germline V gives CDR1 LNHDA, CDR2 SQIVND (reference sequence).

The chain uses TRBV30 and TRBJ1-3; TRBD1 might be the D (6 bases). The germline gives CDR1 GTSNPN, CDR2 SVGIG (reference sequence). The CDR3 length is 15 residues. V was pared by 2 bases and J by 4 bases, with 15 bases between. The CDR3 protein is CAWSSIGTMGNTIYF. For the CDR3, the DNA is TGTGCCTGGAGTTCTATCGGGACAATGGGAAACACCATATATTTT.

A note on this clone: Other DNA variants within this sample encode the same CDR3. V gene TRBV10-3 combines with J gene TRBJ2-3; no clear D gene. The V and J ends lost 2 bases and 0 bases respectively, with 6 bases between them. In germline, CDR1 is ENHRY, CDR2 SYGVKD. This CDR3 has 14 residues. In DNA, the CDR3 is TGTGCCATCAGTGAGGGGCAGAGCACAGATACGCAGTATTTT. Protein: CAISEGQSTDTQYF.

The V call is TRBV7-9, the J call TRBJ2-5; D not resolved. Germline V gives CDR1 SEHNR, CDR2 FQNEAQ (reference sequence). V was shortened by 0 bases and J by 4 bases, with 9 bases between the two germline ends. The CDR3 sequence is 14 residues long. Here the CDR3 DNA reads TGTGCCAGCAGCTTAGCGGGTGAAGTAGAGACCCAGTACTTC. It yields the protein CASSLAGEVETQYF.

The V gene is TRBV6-1, the J gene TRBJ1-5; D possibly corresponds to TRBD1 (5 bases). The CDR3 spans 14 residues. CDR1 is MNHNS, CDR2 SASEGT, per germline. Trimming removed 2 bases from V and 7 bases from J, with 12 bases in between. CDR3 protein: CASSEMGRDQPQHF. CDR3 nucleotide sequence: TGTGCCAGCAGTGAAATGGGCAGGGACCAGCCCCAGCATTTT.

This chain connects TRBV20-1 to TRBJ2-3, with TRBD1 matching over 7 bases. CDR3 length: 13 residues. In germline, CDR1 is DFQATT, CDR2 SNEGSKA (reference sequence). Trimming at V came to 3 bases and at J to 1 base, leaving 1 base not matched to a gene. CDR3 DNA: TGCAGTGCTAGTGACAGGGGCACAGATACGCAGTATTTT. It is translated as CSASDRGTDTQYF.

This rearrangement joins TRBV2 to TRBJ1-2, with D unresolved. Trimming pared 5 bases from V and 0 bases from J, leaving 10 bases between. Germline loops: CDR1 SNHLY, CDR2 FYNNEI. The CDR3 has 14 amino acids. CDR3 amino acids: CASSLTPPNYGYTF. The CDR3 bases are TGTGCCAGCAGTTTGACACCCCCTAACTATGGCTACACCTTC. The whole variable domain, remainder taken from reference TRBV2 and TRBJ1-2, is EPEVTQTPSHQVTQMGQEVILRCVPISNHLYFYWYRQILGQKVEFLVSFYNNEISEKSEIFDDQFSVERPDGSNFTLKIRSTKLEDSAMYFCASSLTPPNYGYTFGSGTRLTVV.

This chain connects TRBV5-1 to TRBJ2-2, with D hard to call. The CDR3 loop spans 16 amino acids. V dropped 3 bases and J dropped 1 base, with 13 bases sitting between them. Germline assignment: CDR1 SGHRS and CDR2 YFSETQ. In nucleotides, the CDR3 is TGCGCCAGCAGCTCGAAGGTACCGGGGAACACCGGGGAGCTGTTTTTT. The encoded protein is CASSSKVPGNTGELFF.

This CDR3 is CASSLGLAGVGEQFF. The CDR3, as DNA: TGTGCCAGCTCACTAGGACTAGCGGGAGTGGGGGAGCAGTTCTTC. The genes are TRBV18 and TRBJ2-1; TRBD2 agrees at 13 bases. Germline V CDR1 and CDR2: KGHSH, LQKENI. The CDR3 spans 15 residues. The J segment lost 10 bases and the V segment lost 4 bases, leaving 7 bases of the junction unmatched.

This clone occurred a few times. J is TRBJ1-4 and V is TRBV20-1, with D uncertain. The CDR3 runs to 14 residues. CDR1 is DFQATT, CDR2 SNEGSKA, per germline (reference sequence). The V end was cut by 3 bases, the J end by 5 bases, with 13 bases between. CDR3 in DNA: TGCAGTGCTAGTGGACTGATGGGGAATGAAAAACTGTTTTTT. It encodes CSASGLMGNEKLFF.